A selection of T cell receptor beta chains follows, all from one sample in a study of blood T cell repertoires in COVID-19. TCRdb's copy holds only in-frame clones and misses some; the assay was immunoSEQ multiplex PCR. This sample has some 110,000 clones; 75% to 85% occur once, and the top ten carry more than 5.5%. The specimen sequenced was peripheral blood. The receptors come from a man older than 75 with COVID-19, enrolled during active disease. Each CDR3 is given with its conserved first and last residue. A D gene is named only where the DNA matches it firmly. Clone size appears in some rows only: once, few, many, or a class for an expanded clone.

abundance,v_gene,j_gene,d_gene,CDR3aa,CDR3nt
NA,TRBV29-1,TRBJ2-3,TRBD2,CSVDQEETSGSTDTQYF,TGCAGCGTTGACCAGGAGGAGACTAGCGGATCCACAGATACGCAGTATTTT
NA,TRBV20-1,TRBJ2-1,NA,CSVGRNEQFF,TGCAGTGTTGGTCGGAATGAGCAGTTCTTC
NA,TRBV5-1,TRBJ2-7,NA,CASSLPGIEEQYF,TGCGCCAGCAGCTTGCCAGGTATAGAAGAGCAGTACTTC
NA,TRBV28,TRBJ1-5,NA,CASSSGGQPQHF,TGTGCCAGCAGTTCCGGGGGTCAGCCCCAGCATTTT
NA,TRBV6-2/TRBV6-3,TRBJ2-2,NA,CASSFLSLNAGELFF,TGTGCCAGCAGTTTTCTATCGTTGAACGCCGGGGAGCTGTTTTTT
NA,TRBV2,TRBJ2-6,NA,CASTDRGSGANVLTF,TGTGCCAGCACAGATCGGGGATCTGGGGCCAACGTCCTGACTTTC
NA,TRBV2,TRBJ1-2,TRBD1,CASSARTGGWGYTF,TGTGCCAGCAGTGCTCGGACAGGGGGCTGGGGCTACACCTTC
NA,TRBV20-1,TRBJ2-6,NA,CSASQGAGANVLTF,TGCAGTGCTAGTCAAGGGGCTGGGGCCAACGTCCTGACTTTC
NA,TRBV19,TRBJ2-7,TRBD1,CASSTDRVLYEQYF,TGTGCCAGTAGTACCGACAGGGTCCTCTACGAGCAGTACTTC
NA,TRBV5-6,TRBJ2-1,TRBD2,CASRSVGGSEQFF,TGTGCCAGCAGATCTGTGGGAGGGAGTGAGCAGTTCTTC
NA,TRBV7-2,TRBJ2-2,TRBD1,CASSTGTGDTGELFF,TGTGCCAGCAGCACCGGGACAGGGGACACCGGGGAGCTGTTTTTT
NA,TRBV29-1,TRBJ1-4,NA,CSVEGQSNEKLFF,TGCAGCGTTGAAGGACAGTCTAATGAAAAACTGTTTTTT
few,TRBV7-9,TRBJ2-1,TRBD2,CASSAGDSYNEQFF,TGTGCCAGCAGCGCGGGAGACTCCTACAATGAGCAGTTCTTC
NA,TRBV7-6,TRBJ2-1,TRBD2,CASSPGLAGNYNEQFF,TGTGCCAGCAGCCCAGGACTAGCGGGAAACTACAATGAGCAGTTCTTC
NA,TRBV24-1,TRBJ2-1,TRBD2,CATSSRGRPYNEQFF,TGTGCCACCAGTTCCCGCGGGAGGCCATACAATGAGCAGTTCTTC
NA,TRBV6-5,TRBJ1-6,TRBD1,CASSRTDRYNSPLHF,TGTGCCAGTTCCAGGACGGACAGGTATAATTCACCCCTCCACTTT
NA,TRBV7-6,TRBJ2-7,TRBD1,CASSRDSSYEQYF,TGTGCCAGCAGCCGGGACAGCTCCTACGAGCAGTACTTC
NA,TRBV9,TRBJ1-5,TRBD1,CASSVEGTGNQPQHF,TGTGCCAGCAGCGTAGAAGGGACAGGGAATCAGCCCCAGCATTTT
NA,TRBV7-3,TRBJ2-1,TRBD2,CASSRYTGLAGGNEQFF,TGTGCCAGCAGCCGGTATACGGGACTAGCGGGAGGCAATGAGCAGTTCTTC
NA,TRBV28,TRBJ1-2,NA,CAIVDSLYGYTF,TGTGCCATCGTTGACAGTCTCTATGGCTACACCTTC
NA,TRBV15,TRBJ2-3,NA,CATSRGSREGTDTQYF,TGTGCCACCAGCAGAGGGAGCAGGGAGGGCACAGATACGCAGTATTTT
NA,TRBV2,TRBJ2-1,NA,CASSATSGEQFF,TGTGCCAGCAGTGCCACTAGTGGTGAGCAGTTCTTC